The rows below give T cell receptor beta chains drawn from one sample of a study of prognosis after radiotherapy for stage I lung cancer. TCRdb re-called the multiplex PCR reads through MiXCR, storing one row per CDR3 protein. Of over 14,000 distinct CDR3 sequences detected, about 60% appear once; the ten largest clones hold 26%. The sample in question was PBMCs, obtained before or after stereotactic body radiation therapy (not recorded which). The receptors originated from a donor at least 50 years old with non-small cell lung cancer. Both conserved end residues are part of each CDR3. A D gene is named only where the DNA matches it firmly. The size entry is marked missing in some rows and otherwise reads once, few, many or a size class.

J | size | D | V | CDR3 | DNA
TRBJ2-7 | . | . | TRBV11-2 | CASSLSPAQTYEQYF | TGTGCCAGCAGCTTGTCCCCGGCACAAACCTACGAGCAGTACTTC
TRBJ2-2 | . | . | TRBV25-1 | CASSQGNTGELFF | TGTGCCAGCAGCCAGGGGAACACCGGGGAGCTGTTTTTT
TRBJ2-5 | . | . | TRBV6-1 | CASSRLEGETQYF | TGTGCCAGCAGTCGACTAGAGGGAGAGACCCAGTACTTC
TRBJ2-6 | . | . | TRBV11-3 | CASSLRGSGANVLTF | TGTGCCAGCAGCTTAAGGGGTTCTGGGGCCAACGTCCTGACTTTC
TRBJ1-2 | . | TRBD1 | TRBV20-1 | CSARRDSSGYTF | TGCAGTGCTAGGCGGGACAGTTCTGGCTACACCTTC
TRBJ2-3 | medium-sized | . | TRBV7-2 | CASSLGLAFPDTQYF | TGTGCCAGCAGCTTAGGGCTAGCGTTCCCAGATACGCAGTATTTT
TRBJ2-1 | medium-sized | . | TRBV3-1 | CASSLRNEQFF | TGTGCCAGCAGCCTAAGGAATGAGCAGTTCTTC
TRBJ2-7 | medium-sized | . | TRBV3-1 | CASSHSGPPYEQYF | TGTGCCAGCAGCCATAGTGGACCCCCCTACGAGCAGTACTTC
TRBJ2-2 | . | . | TRBV5-6 | CASSPGPGDTGELFF | TGTGCCAGCAGCCCCGGCCCGGGGGACACCGGGGAGCTGTTTTTT
TRBJ2-3 | . | . | TRBV6-2/TRBV6-3 | CASSYYGWLTSTDTQYF | TGTGCCAGCAGTTATTATGGGTGGCTGACTAGCACAGATACGCAGTATTTT
TRBJ2-7 | . | . | TRBV2 | CVSRTDRDSRHF | TGTGTCAGCAGAACCGACCGGGACTCCAGGCACTTC
TRBJ2-7 | medium-sized | TRBD2 | TRBV28 | CASNEPRGGTSGRRAYEQYF | TGTGCCAGCAACGAACCAAGGGGAGGGACTAGCGGGAGAAGGGCCTACGAGCAGTACTTC
TRBJ2-1 | . | TRBD1 | TRBV20-1 | CSGNNGTGGINEQFF | TGCAGTGGGAATAACGGGACAGGGGGGATCAATGAGCAGTTCTTC
TRBJ2-1 | . | TRBD2 | TRBV11-3 | CASSFVSLAGTNEQFF | TGTGCCAGCAGCTTTGTGTCGCTAGCGGGGACTAATGAGCAGTTCTTC
TRBJ2-7 | . | TRBD2 | TRBV6-2/TRBV6-3 | CASSYSTSGSYEQYF | TGTGCCAGCAGTTACTCGACTAGCGGGAGCTACGAGCAGTACTTC
TRBJ2-7 | few | TRBD1 | TRBV2 | CASRRGGQGLYEQYF | TGTGCCAGCCGAAGAGGGGGACAGGGGCTATACGAGCAGTACTTC
TRBJ2-1 | . | . | TRBV20-1 | CSASRGPNEQFF | TGCAGTGCTAGCCGAGGGCCGAATGAGCAGTTCTTC
TRBJ2-5 | many | TRBD1 | TRBV6-1 | CASRDRGRGETQYF | TGTGCCAGCAGGGACAGGGGGCGCGGGGAGACCCAGTACTTC
TRBJ2-3 | many | TRBD1 | TRBV6-1 | CATTPVGQVTDTQYF | TGTGCCACCACTCCAGTGGGACAGGTCACAGATACGCAGTATTTT
TRBJ2-7 | medium-sized | . | TRBV30 | CAWSGQSSYEQYF | TGTGCCTGGAGTGGACAAAGCTCCTACGAGCAGTACTTC
TRBJ1-2 | . | . | TRBV15 | CATSSTGDFYGYTF | TGTGCCACCAGCAGTACAGGTGACTTCTATGGCTACACCTTC
TRBJ2-3 | . | TRBD1 | TRBV28 | CVSIPRTGRDTQYF | TGTGTCAGCATTCCTCGGACAGGGAGAGATACGCAGTATTTT
TRBJ2-7 | . | . | TRBV6-1 | CASSGLSTYEQYF | TGCGCCAGCTCCGGACTATCCACCTACGAGCAGTACTTC
TRBJ2-7 | . | TRBD2 | TRBV27 | CASSLLGLWLAEQCF | TGTGCCAGCAGTTTACTGGGACTATGGTTGGCCGAGCAGTGCTTC
TRBJ2-7 | . | TRBD1 | TRBV7-8 | CASSSGQGVSYEQYF | TGTGCCAGCAGCTCCGGACAGGGAGTATCCTACGAGCAGTACTTC
TRBJ2-5 | many | . | TRBV24-1 | CATSDGGETQYF | TGTGCCACCAGTGATGGGGGAGAGACCCAGTACTTC
TRBJ1-5 | medium-sized | . | TRBV3-2 | CASSQGGQGQPQHF | TGTGCCAGCAGCCAAGGGGGACAGGGTCAGCCCCAGCATTTT
TRBJ2-5 | . | TRBD2 | TRBV6-5 | CASSYSRLAGETQYF | TGTGCCAGCAGTTACTCGAGACTAGCGGGAGAGACCCAGTACTTC